This TCR beta chain was documented in a study of persistence of HIV-infected CD4 T cells. This was the immunoSEQ version 4 assay in survey mode. Here immunoSEQ multiplex PCR was the method, and the copy in TCRdb shows in-frame clones only, minus some. Here the sample spans 35,000 to 50,000 clones, roughly 90% being singletons. Anti-CD3/anti-CD28 beads served as a nonspecific positive control stimulus. Sorting selected CD4+ T cells upregulating both CD40 ligand and CD69. Adults with HIV-1 started suppressive ART while chronically infected. For around 20 hours, CD8-depleted PBMCs received anti-CD28/CD49d costimulation, a CD40-blocking antibody and enfuvirtide. Study-wide findings and caveats: Antigen-responding cells were enriched for degenerate expanded CDR3beta sequences.

Points on this clone: Antigen unknown.

This clonotype was obtained from an adult man with HIV who was CMV-seropositive. Here the sequenced sample was CD4+ T cells sorted from PBMCs after roughly 18-hour stimulation, taken from a patient who received antiretroviral therapy.

In DNA, the CDR3 is TGTGCCACCAGCAGAGAAGTGACTAGCGGGACTTACGAGCAGTACTTC. Translating gives CATSREVTSGTYEQYF. The chain recombines TRBV15 with TRBJ2-7; TRBD2 aligns across 11 bases. Germline-derived CDR1 and CDR2 are LNHNV and YYDKDF (reference sequence). This CDR3 has 16 amino acids. The V and J ends lost 0 bases and 4 bases, in that order; junction bases with no gene match: 5.